This TCR beta chain originates from a study of CD8 T cells in ankylosing spondylitis. Germline V gene lookup returns CDR1 MDHEN and CDR2 SYDVKM. The CDR3 is 13 residues long. Trimming removed 2 bases from V and 5 bases from J, with 7 bases in between. A single record per CDR3 protein comes from TCRdb applying MiXCR to the 5' RACE reads. The sample lists 230,000 or so distinct CDR3 sequences, approximately 20% occurring once. The V call is TRBV28, the J call TRBJ2-1; D gene unclear. Material: blood, either unsorted or a sorted T cell fraction (not recorded which). The TCR was taken from a male donor with ankylosing spondylitis or in good health (not recorded which). In DNA form, the CDR3 reads TGTGCCAGCAGTTTAAACTTGAACAATGAGCAGTTCTTC. Protein product: CASSLNLNNEQFF.